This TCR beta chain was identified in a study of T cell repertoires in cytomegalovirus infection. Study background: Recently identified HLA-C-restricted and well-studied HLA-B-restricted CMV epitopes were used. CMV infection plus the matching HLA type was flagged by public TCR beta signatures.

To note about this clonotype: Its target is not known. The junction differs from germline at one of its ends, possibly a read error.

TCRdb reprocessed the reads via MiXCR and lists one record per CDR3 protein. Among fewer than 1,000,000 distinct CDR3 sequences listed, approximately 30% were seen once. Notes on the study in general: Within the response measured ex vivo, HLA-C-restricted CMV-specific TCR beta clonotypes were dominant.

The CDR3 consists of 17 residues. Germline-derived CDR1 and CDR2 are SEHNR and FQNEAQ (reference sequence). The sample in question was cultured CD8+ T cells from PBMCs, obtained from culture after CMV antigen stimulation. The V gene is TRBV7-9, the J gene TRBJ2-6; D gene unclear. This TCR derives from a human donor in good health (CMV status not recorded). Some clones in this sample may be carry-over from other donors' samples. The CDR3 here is CASSPPGPFSRANVLTF. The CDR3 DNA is TGTGCCAGCAGCCCTCCTGGACCCTTCTCTAGGGCCAACGTCCTGACTTTC.